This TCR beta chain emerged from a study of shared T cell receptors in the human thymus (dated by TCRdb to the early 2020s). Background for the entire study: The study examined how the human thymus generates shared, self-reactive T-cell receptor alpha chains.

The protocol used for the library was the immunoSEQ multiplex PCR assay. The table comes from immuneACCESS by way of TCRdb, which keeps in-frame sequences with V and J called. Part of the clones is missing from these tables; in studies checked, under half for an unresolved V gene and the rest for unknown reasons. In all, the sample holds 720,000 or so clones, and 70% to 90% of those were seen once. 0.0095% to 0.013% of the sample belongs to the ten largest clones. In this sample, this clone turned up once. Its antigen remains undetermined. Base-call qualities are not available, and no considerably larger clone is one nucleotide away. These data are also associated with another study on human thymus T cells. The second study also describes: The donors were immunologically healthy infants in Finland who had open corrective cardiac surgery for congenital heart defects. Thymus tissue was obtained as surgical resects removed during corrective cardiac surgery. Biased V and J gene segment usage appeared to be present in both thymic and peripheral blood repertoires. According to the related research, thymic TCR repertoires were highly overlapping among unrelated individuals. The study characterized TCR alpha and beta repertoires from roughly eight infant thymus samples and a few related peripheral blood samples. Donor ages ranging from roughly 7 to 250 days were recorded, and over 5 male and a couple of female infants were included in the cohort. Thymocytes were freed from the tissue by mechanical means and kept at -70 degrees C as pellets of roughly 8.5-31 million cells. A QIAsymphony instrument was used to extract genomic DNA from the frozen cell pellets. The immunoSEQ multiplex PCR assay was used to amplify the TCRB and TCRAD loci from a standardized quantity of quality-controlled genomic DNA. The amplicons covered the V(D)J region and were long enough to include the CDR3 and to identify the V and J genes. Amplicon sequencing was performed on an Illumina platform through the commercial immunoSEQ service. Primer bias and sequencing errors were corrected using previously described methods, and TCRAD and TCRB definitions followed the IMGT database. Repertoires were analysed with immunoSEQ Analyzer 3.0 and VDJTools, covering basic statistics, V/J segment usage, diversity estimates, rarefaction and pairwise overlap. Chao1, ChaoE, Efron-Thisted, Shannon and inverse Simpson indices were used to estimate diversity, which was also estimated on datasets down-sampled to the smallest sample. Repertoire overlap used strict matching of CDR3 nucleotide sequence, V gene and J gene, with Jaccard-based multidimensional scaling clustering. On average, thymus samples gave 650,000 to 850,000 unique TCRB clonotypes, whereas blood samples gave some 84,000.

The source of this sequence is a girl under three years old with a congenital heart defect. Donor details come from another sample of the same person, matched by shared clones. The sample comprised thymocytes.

The nucleotide sequence is given as TGTGCCAGTAGTATCGCGAGACAGGGGGCCGGGGAGCTGTTTTTT. Translated, it gives CASSIARQGAGELFF. The sequence is built from TRBV19 and TRBJ2-2; TRBD1 fits 9 bases in the junction. Compared with germline, V lacks 3 bases and J lacks 6 bases; bases without a gene match: 5. The germline V gene (reference sequence) sets CDR1 to LNHDA and CDR2 to SQIVND. The CDR3 starts with the cysteine, ends with the phenylalanine, and has 15 residues. CDR3 DNA only is kept here, 45 bases in frame from base 1.